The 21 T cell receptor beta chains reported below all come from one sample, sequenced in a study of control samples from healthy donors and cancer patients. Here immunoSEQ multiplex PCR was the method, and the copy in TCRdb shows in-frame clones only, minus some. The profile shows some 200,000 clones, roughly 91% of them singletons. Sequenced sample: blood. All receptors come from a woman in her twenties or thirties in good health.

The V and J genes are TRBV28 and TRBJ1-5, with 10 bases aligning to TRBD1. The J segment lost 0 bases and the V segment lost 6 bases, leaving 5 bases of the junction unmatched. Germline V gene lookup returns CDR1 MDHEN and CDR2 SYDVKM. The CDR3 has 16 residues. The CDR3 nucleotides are TGTGCCAGCAGACTAGGGACAGGGGATAGCAATCAGCCCCAGCATTTT. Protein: CASRLGTGDSNQPQHF.

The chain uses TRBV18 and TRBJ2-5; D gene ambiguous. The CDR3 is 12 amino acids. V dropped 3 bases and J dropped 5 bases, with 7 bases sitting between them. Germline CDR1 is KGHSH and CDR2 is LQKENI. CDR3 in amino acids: CASSPQAETQYF. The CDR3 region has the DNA TGTGCCAGCTCACCCCAAGCGGAGACCCAGTACTTC.

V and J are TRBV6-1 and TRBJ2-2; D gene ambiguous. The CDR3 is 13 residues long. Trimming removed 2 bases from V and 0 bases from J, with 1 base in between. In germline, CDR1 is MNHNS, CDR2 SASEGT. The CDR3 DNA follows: TGTGCCAGCAGTGAAACGAACACCGGGGAGCTGTTTTTT. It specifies CASSETNTGELFF.

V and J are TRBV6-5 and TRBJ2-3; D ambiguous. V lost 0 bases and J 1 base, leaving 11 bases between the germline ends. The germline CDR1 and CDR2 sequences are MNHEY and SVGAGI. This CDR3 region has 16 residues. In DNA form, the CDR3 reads TGTGCCAGCAGTTACTCGGGGTGGGCGGGCACAGATACGCAGTATTTT. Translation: CASSYSGWAGTDTQYF.

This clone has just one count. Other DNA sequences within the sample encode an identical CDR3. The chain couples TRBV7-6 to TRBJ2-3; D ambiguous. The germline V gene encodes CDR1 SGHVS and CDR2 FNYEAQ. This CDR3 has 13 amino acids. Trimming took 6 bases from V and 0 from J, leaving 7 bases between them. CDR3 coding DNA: TGTGCCAGCAGGGGGTTAAGCACAGATACGCAGTATTTT. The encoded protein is CASRGLSTDTQYF.

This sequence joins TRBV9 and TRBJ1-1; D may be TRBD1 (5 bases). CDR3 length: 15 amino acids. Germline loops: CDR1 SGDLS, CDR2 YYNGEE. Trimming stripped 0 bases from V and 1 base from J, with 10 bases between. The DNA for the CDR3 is TGTGCCAGCAGCGTAGTTGGGGCTGGGAACACTGAAGCTTTCTTT. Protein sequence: CASSVVGAGNTEAFF. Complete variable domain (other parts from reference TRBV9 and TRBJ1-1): DSGVTQTPKHLITATGQRVTLRCSPRSGDLSVYWYQQSLDQGLQFLIQYYNGEERAKGNILERFSAQQFPDLHSELNLSSLELGDSALYFCASSVVGAGNTEAFFGQGTRLTVV.

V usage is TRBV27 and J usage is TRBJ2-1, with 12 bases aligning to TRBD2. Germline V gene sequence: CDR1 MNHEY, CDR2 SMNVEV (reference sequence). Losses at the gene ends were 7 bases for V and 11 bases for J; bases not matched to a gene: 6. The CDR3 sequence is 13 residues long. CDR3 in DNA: TGTGCCAGCACCCTAGCGGGGGGGCCGAAGCAGTTCTTC. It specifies CASTLAGGPKQFF.

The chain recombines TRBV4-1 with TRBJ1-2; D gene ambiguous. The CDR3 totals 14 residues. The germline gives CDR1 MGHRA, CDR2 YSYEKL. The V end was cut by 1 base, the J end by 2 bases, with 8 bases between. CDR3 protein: CASSQVDGNYGYTF. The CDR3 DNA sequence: TGCGCCAGCAGCCAAGTGGACGGGAACTATGGCTACACCTTC.

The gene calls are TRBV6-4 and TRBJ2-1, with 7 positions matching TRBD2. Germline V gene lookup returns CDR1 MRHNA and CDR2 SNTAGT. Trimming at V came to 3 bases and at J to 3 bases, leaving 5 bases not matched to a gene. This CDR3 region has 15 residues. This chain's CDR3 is CASSEDSGFYNEQFF. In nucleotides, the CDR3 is TGTGCCAGCAGTGAAGATAGCGGGTTCTACAATGAGCAGTTCTTC.

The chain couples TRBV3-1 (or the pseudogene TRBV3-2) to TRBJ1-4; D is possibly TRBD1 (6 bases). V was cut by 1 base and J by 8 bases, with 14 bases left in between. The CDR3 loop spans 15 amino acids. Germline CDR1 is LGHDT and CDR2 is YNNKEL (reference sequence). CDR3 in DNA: TGTGCCAGCAGCCAAGGGGGGGGGCTGAAGGAAAAACTGTTTTTT. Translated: CASSQGGGLKEKLFF.

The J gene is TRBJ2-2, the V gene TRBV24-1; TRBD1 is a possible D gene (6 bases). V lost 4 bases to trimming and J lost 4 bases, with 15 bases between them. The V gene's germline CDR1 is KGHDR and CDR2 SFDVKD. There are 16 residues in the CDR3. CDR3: CATSDFRLRGTGELFF. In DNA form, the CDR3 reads TGTGCCACCAGTGACTTCCGGCTCAGGGGCACCGGGGAGCTGTTTTTT.

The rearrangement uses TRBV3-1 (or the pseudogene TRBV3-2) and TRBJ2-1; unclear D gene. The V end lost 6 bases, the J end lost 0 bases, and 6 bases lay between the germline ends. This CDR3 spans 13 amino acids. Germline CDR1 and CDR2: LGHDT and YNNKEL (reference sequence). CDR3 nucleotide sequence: TGTGCCAGCAGGAAGGGCTCCTACAATGAGCAGTTCTTC. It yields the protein CASRKGSYNEQFF.

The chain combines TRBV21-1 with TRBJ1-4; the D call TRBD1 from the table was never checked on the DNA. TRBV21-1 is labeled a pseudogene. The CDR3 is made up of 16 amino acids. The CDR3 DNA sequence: TGTGCCAGCAGCGGCTACAGGGGGCTAGGGGGTGAAAAACTGTTTTTT. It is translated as CASSGYRGLGGEKLFF.

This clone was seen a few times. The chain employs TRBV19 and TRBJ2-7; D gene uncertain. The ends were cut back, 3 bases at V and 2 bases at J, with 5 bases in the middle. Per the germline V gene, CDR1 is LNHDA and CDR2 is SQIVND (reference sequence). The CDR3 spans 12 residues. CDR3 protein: CASSINTYEQYF. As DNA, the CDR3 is TGTGCCAGTAGTATTAATACCTACGAGCAGTACTTC. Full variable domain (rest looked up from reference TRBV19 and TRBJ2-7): DGGITQSPKYLFRKEGQNVTLSCEQNLNHDAMYWYRQDPGQGLRLIYYSQIVNDFQKGDIAEGYSVSREKKESFPLTVTSAQKNPTAFYLCASSINTYEQYFGPGTRLTVT.

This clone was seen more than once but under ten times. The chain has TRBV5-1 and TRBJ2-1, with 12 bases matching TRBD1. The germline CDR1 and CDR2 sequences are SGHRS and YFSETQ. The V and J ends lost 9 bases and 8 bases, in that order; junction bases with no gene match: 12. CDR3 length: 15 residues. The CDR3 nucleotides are TGCGCCACTAAGAACCGGGGACAGGGGGCGGATGAGCAGTTCTTC. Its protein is CATKNRGQGADEQFF.

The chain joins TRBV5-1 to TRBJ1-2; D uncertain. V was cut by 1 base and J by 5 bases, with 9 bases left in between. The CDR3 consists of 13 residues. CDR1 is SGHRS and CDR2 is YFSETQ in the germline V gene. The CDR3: CASSLSVGYGYTF. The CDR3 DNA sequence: TGCGCCAGCAGCTTGTCGGTCGGGTATGGCTACACCTTC.

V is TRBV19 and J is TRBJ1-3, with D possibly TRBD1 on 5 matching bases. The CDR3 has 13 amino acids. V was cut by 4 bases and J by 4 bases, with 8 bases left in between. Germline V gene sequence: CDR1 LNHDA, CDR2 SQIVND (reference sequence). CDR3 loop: CASSTGKGNTIYF. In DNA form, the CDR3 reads TGTGCCAGTAGTACAGGGAAGGGAAACACCATATATTTT.

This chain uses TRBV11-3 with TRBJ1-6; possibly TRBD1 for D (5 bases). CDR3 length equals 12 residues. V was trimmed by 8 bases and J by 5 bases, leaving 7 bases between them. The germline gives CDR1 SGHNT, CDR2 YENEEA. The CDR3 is CASGTNNSPLHF. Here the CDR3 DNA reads TGTGCCAGCGGGACTAATAATTCACCCCTCCACTTT.

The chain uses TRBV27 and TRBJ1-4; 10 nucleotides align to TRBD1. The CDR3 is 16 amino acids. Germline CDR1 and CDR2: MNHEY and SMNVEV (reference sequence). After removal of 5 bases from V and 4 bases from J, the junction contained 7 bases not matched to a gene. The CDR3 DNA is TGTGCCAGCAGTCCCGACAGGGGGCAGGGTAATGAAAAACTGTTTTTT. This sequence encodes CASSPDRGQGNEKLFF.

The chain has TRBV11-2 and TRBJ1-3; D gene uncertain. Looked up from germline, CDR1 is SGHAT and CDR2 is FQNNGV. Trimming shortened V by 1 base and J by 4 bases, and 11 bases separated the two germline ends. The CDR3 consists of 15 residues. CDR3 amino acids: CASSLGSGRGNTIYF. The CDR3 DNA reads TGTGCCAGCAGCTTAGGGTCAGGTAGAGGAAACACCATATATTTT.

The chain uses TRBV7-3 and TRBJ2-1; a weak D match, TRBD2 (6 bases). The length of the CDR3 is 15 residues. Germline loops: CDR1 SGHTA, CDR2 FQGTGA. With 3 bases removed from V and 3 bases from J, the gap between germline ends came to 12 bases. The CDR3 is CASSFGLASYNEQFF. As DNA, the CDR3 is TGTGCCAGCAGCTTCGGGCTAGCGAGCTACAATGAGCAGTTCTTC.